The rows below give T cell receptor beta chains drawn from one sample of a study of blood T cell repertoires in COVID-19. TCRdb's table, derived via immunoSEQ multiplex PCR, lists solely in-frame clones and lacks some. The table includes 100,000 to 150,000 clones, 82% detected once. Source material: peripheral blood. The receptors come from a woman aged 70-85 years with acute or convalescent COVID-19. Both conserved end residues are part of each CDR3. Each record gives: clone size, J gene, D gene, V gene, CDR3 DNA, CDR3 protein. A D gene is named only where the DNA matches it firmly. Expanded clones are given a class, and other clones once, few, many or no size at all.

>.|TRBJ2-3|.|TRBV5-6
TGTGCCAGCAGCATTCCGACAGCCCTGGTGACTACGCAGTATTTT
CASSIPTALVTTQYF
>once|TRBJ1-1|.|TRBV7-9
TGTGCCAGCAGCTTTGGGGGCACCACTGAAGCTTTCTTT
CASSFGGTTEAFF
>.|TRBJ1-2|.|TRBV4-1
TGCGCCAGCAGCCCTCGCAGTCTAGATGGCTACACCTTC
CASSPRSLDGYTF
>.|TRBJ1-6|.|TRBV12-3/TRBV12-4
TGTGCCAGCAAAAGCTCCCTCCATTCACCCCTCCACTTT
CASKSSLHSPLHF
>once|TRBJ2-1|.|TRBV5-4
TGTGCCAGCAGCTCCCCAGGGTCCCCCGAGGAGTTCTTC
CASSSPGSPEEFF
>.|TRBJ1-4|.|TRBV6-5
TGTGCCAGCAGCCGGGACAACCTAAGAAATGAAAAACTGTTTTTT
CASSRDNLRNEKLFF
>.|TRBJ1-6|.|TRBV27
TGTGCCAGCAGTTTATCATCATTCCAGGGCTCCACACCCCTCCACTTT
CASSLSSFQGSTPLHF
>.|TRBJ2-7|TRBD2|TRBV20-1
TGCAGTGCTCGCGGGGGGTACGAGCAGTACTTC
CSARGGYEQYF
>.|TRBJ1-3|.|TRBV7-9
TGTGCCAGCAGCTTAGCCCCGGGTGGAAACACCATATATTTT
CASSLAPGGNTIYF
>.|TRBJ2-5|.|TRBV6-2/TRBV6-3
TGTGCCAGCAGTTACGAGCAGACCCAGTACTTC
CASSYEQTQYF
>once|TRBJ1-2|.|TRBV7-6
TGTGCCAGCAGCTTAGTTATGCCAGGGGATGGCTACACCTTC
CASSLVMPGDGYTF
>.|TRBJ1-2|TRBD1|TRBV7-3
TGTGCCAGCAGCCCAGGGACAGCTAACTATGGCTACACCTTC
CASSPGTANYGYTF
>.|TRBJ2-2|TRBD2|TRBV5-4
TGTGCCAGCAGACAGGGACTAGCGGGGACCACCGGGGAGCTGTTTTTT
CASRQGLAGTTGELFF
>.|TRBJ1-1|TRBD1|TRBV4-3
TGCGCCAGCAGCCAAGACTGGCTCGGGACAGAGGAAGCTTTCTTT
CASSQDWLGTEEAFF
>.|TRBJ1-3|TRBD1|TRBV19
TGTGCCAGTAGTATTTTTTACACAGGGGGCACCACCTCTGGAAACACCATATATTTT
CASSIFYTGGTTSGNTIYF
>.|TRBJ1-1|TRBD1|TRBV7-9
TGTGCCAGCAGCTTGCTTGCAGGGGGCAATGAAGCTTTCTTT
CASSLLAGGNEAFF
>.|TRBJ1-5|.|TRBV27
TGTGCCAGCAGATTTAGGGGCAGCAATCAGCCCCAGCATTTT
CASRFRGSNQPQHF
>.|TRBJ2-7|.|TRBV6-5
TGTGCCAGCAGTTCTCCTATAACCTACGAGCAGTACTTC
CASSSPITYEQYF
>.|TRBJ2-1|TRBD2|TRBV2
TGTGCCAGCAGTGAGGATAGCGGGGGTAGCTCCTACAATGAGCAGTTCTTC
CASSEDSGGSSYNEQFF
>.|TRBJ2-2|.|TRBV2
TGTGCCAGCAGTGATTGGAGAGAGCTGTTTTTT
CASSDWRELFF
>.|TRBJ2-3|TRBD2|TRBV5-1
TGCGCCAGCCGCGGGGGACTAGCGGTGTATAGGTCAGATACGCAGTATTTT
CASRGGLAVYRSDTQYF
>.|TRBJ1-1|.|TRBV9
TGTGCCAGCAGCGTAATGAGGAACACTGAAGCTTTCTTT
CASSVMRNTEAFF
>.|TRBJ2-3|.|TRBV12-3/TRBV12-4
TGTGCCAGCAGTTTAAGTCCGCGGGGTACGCAGTATTTT
CASSLSPRGTQYF